This entry is about one T cell receptor beta chain. The target of this receptor is not known. Base quality data are lacking; no much larger clone is found one base away. This record comes from a study of blood T cell repertoires in COVID-19 (TCRdb year 2020). For the study in its entirety: Samples from collaborators originated in the United States, Italy and Spain and spanned both the acute and convalescent phases of COVID-19. The material from the prospective study consisted of cDNA or gDNA derived from T cells, B-cell-depleted T cells, or PBMCs. Where available, HLA class I and class II types were taken from metadata supplied by the sample provider and were not determined by assay-based typing. The repertoires were released in a freely available public database meant as a resource for research on the immune response to SARS-CoV-2. Deeply sampled blood TCRbeta repertoires from subjects exposed to, actively infected with, or recovered from COVID-19 were included in the dataset. Samples were obtained from the ongoing ImmuneRACE study (first 160 participants) and from 1,254 subjects provided by 6 global collaborators. The sample metadata nearly always contained a de-identified subject ID, COVID-19 status, age in years and sex.

Study-wide findings and limitations: The amount of clinical and demographic metadata varied by source and participant and was provided uncurated.

Collaborating institutions collected whole blood in K2EDTA tubes following their own protocols. For TCRbeta analysis, collaborators shipped samples as frozen whole blood, isolated PBMCs, or DNA extracted from either of those sample types. The immunoSEQ Assay, a bias-controlled multiplex PCR, was used to amplify TCRbeta CDR3 regions from genomic DNA. Per the original workflow: The number of nucleated cells in each sample was estimated by amplification of reference gene primers within the assay. To quantify the absolute abundance of each unique TCRbeta CDR3 rearrangement, sequence reads were collapsed and filtered. For each sample, productive Simpson clonality was calculated as the square root of Simpson's diversity index over productive rearrangements. Sourced from immuneACCESS, this table was stored by TCRdb with only in-frame sequences that have V and J called. A share of the clones is absent; for the studies checked, an unresolved V gene accounts for under half, and the remainder has no known explanation. Clone size and V and J calls were adopted from that table, with D and trimming inferred from the DNA. For this sample there are about 87,000 clones; around 86% appear just once. The leading ten clones occupy more than 25% of the sample.

Inclusive of the bounding cysteine and phenylalanine, the CDR3 is 15 residues long. Here the CDR3 DNA is all that survives: 45 bases in frame from base 1. The V end loses 2 bases and the J end loses 4 bases, and a stretch of 14 bases separates them. CDR1 and CDR2, looked up from the germline V gene, are MNHEY and SVGEGT. The chain was built from TRBV6-2 or TRBV6-3 and TRBJ1-1; a weak D assignment points to TRBD1 (6 bases agree). The receptor was derived from a human donor in a cohort sampled during active COVID-19. Sequencing was done on a sample of peripheral blood. The DNA reads as follows: TGTGCCAGCAGTTACACTCTGACAGGCCCCACTGAAGCTTTCTTT. It codes for CASSYTLTGPTEAFF.